This entry is about one T cell receptor (beta chain). The sample comes from a study of T cell changes during pregnancy in multiple sclerosis. Clones were read by immunoSEQ multiplex PCR, and TCRdb kept only the in-frame ones, dropping some. Of 50,000 or so clones listed, about 90% are singletons. V dropped 3 bases and J dropped 5 bases, with 19 bases sitting between them. Germline CDR1 and CDR2: LNHDA and SQIVND (reference sequence). CDR3 length equals 16 residues. This chain links TRBV19 with TRBJ2-5; D perhaps matches TRBD2 (7 bases). This TCR was sampled from a female donor with multiple sclerosis, enrolled in a pregnancy study. Sequenced here: CD8+ T cells from peripheral blood mononuclear cells, sampled after pregnancy. The CDR3 DNA is TGTGCCAGTAGTATTCTAGGTGGGGGGGCTGGTGAGACCCAGTACTTC. Its translation: CASSILGGGAGETQYF.